This entry lists 24 T cell receptor beta chains sequenced from one sample in a study of blood T cells in healthy people across ages. Sample-barcoded 5' priming and a J-beta primer mix drove a second PCR of about 6 to 11 cycles. MiXCR was run by TCRdb on the 5' RACE reads, yielding one entry per CDR3 protein. The sample contains about 680,000 distinct CDR3 sequences, about 52% of which appear only once. Sequencing input: blood. The receptors stem from a woman aged 60-75 years in good health.

This chain connects TRBV4-1 to TRBJ2-3; maybe TRBD2 (5 bases). In germline, CDR1 is MGHRA, CDR2 YSYEKL. V shed 0 bases and J shed 2 bases, with 15 bases lying between them. This CDR3 spans 17 amino acids. CDR3: CASSQEESSLNTDTQYF. CDR3 bases: TGCGCCAGCAGCCAAGAAGAATCTAGCCTAAACACAGATACGCAGTATTTT.

The chain carries TRBV20-1 and TRBJ2-7; D remains unclear. Per germline, CDR1 DFQATT and CDR2 SNEGSKA (reference sequence). V was pared by 6 bases and J by 1 base, with 7 bases between. This CDR3 contains 11 residues. CDR3 sequence (DNA): TGCAGTGCCCCTTGGTCCTACGAGCAGTACTTC. It encodes CSAPWSYEQYF.

The chain links TRBV12-5 to TRBJ2-2; a weak D match, TRBD1 (5 bases). Trimming removed 1 base from V and 2 bases from J, with 8 bases in between. CDR3 length equals 15 residues. The germline V gene encodes CDR1 LGHNT and CDR2 FRNRAP. Here the CDR3 DNA reads TGTGCTAGTGGTTTGGAGACAGTCAACACCGGGGAGCTGTTTTTT. Amino acids: CASGLETVNTGELFF.

This clonotype was seen a few times. The rearrangement links TRBV29-1 to TRBJ2-1; either TRBD1 or TRBD2 may fit D (5 bases each). The J call may be faulty, since TRBJ2-7 better matches the DNA end. CDR1 and CDR2 (germline): SQVTM, ANQGSEA. The CDR3 totals 15 residues. CDR3 region: CSVYKGTSSYNEQYF. CDR3 bases: TGCAGCGTTTATAAGGGGACCAGCTCCTACAATGAGCAGTACTTC.

The rearrangement uses TRBV29-1 and TRBJ2-3; 7 nucleotides match TRBD2. The CDR3 is 14 amino acids. The germline V gene encodes CDR1 SQVTM and CDR2 ANQGSEA. Unmatched junction bases numbered 8, after V lost 4 bases and J lost 4 bases. The CDR3 coding sequence is TGCAGCGTTGGTCTAGCGGCTAGCCCAGATACGCAGTATTTT. Its translation is CSVGLAASPDTQYF.

This clonotype was seen a few times. V and J are TRBV2 and TRBJ1-6, with no clear D. This CDR3 is built from 16 residues. Germline CDR1 SNHLY, CDR2 FYNNEI. Trimming cost V 6 bases and J 4 bases, with 16 bases left between them. CDR3 sequence (DNA): TGTGCCAGCAGAGCAACCGGGAACCTTTATAATTCACCCCTCCACTTT. Protein sequence: CASRATGNLYNSPLHF. Filled out from reference TRBV2 and TRBJ1-6, the complete variable domain reads EPEVTQTPSHQVTQMGQEVILRCVPISNHLYFYWYRQILGQKVEFLVSFYNNEISEKSEIFDDQFSVERPDGSNFTLKIRSTKLEDSAMYFCASRATGNLYNSPLHFGNGTRLTVT.

The chain has TRBV7-8 and TRBJ1-6, with 10 bases aligning to TRBD1. Germline assignment: CDR1 SGHVS and CDR2 FQNEAQ. The CDR3 has 15 amino acids. V trimming: 3 bases; J trimming: 10 bases; junction bases outside the gene matches: 6. This CDR3 reads CASSLGDRGGSPLHF. The CDR3 DNA follows: TGTGCCAGCAGCTTGGGGGACAGGGGTGGATCACCCCTCCACTTT.

The V gene is TRBV20-1, the J gene TRBJ2-1; D is unresolved. Germline V gene data show CDR1 as DFQATT and CDR2 as SNEGSKA (reference sequence). V lost 5 bases, J lost 5 bases, and 7 bases lay in between. CDR3 length equals 11 residues. The DNA of the CDR3 is TGCAGTGCTCTTAGGAACAATGAGCAGTTCTTC. Translation: CSALRNNEQFF.

This clonotype was observed a few times. The chain joins TRBV20-1 to TRBJ2-7; D may be TRBD2 (6 bases). Germline-derived CDR1 and CDR2 are DFQATT and SNEGSKA (reference sequence). The CDR3 runs to 15 residues. V lost 0 bases and J 4 bases, leaving 16 bases between the germline ends. The CDR3, as DNA: TGCAGTGCTAGAGATCCCCGGGGGTCCAGTTACGAGCAGTACTTC. Translated: CSARDPRGSSYEQYF.

This clonotype was found a few times. This chain uses TRBV15 with TRBJ2-5; D ambiguous. The CDR3 spans 15 residues. Germline lookup yields CDR1 LNHNV and CDR2 YYDKDF (reference sequence). Deletions cut 1 base from V and 1 base from J, with 10 bases between. The CDR3: CATSRAMGFQETQYF. The CDR3 region has the DNA TGTGCCACCAGCAGAGCTATGGGATTCCAAGAGACCCAGTACTTC.

The chain couples TRBV4-3 to TRBJ2-7, with D unresolved. Germline CDR1 and CDR2: LGHNA and YSLEER. Trimming shortened V by 0 bases and J by 0 bases, and 6 bases separated the two germline ends. The CDR3 is 14 residues long. CDR3 nucleotides: TGCGCCAGCAGCCAAGATTGGAGCTCCTACGAGCAGTACTTC. The encoded protein is CASSQDWSSYEQYF.

Many counts were recorded for this clonotype. This chain connects TRBV4-3 to TRBJ1-2, with D unresolved. The CDR3 sequence is 15 residues long. Deletions cut 0 bases from V and 0 bases from J, with 8 bases between. Germline-derived CDR1 and CDR2 are LGHNA and YSLEER. The CDR3 region is CASSQDVRTNYGYTF. DNA of the CDR3: TGCGCCAGCAGCCAAGATGTCCGAACTAACTATGGCTACACCTTC.

The genes are TRBV20-1 and TRBJ2-1; the match to TRBD1 covers 7 bases. Germline-derived CDR1 and CDR2 are DFQATT and SNEGSKA (reference sequence). This CDR3 has 14 residues. Unmatched junction bases numbered 13, after V lost 5 bases and J lost 9 bases. This CDR3 reads CSAPREGARGEQFF. The DNA for the CDR3 is TGCAGTGCTCCCCGCGAGGGGGCAAGGGGTGAGCAGTTCTTC.

This rearrangement joins TRBV10-3 to TRBJ2-2; a weak D match, TRBD1 (6 bases). CDR3 length: 15 residues. Germline V CDR1 and CDR2: ENHRY, SYGVKD. Trimming stripped 6 bases from V and 1 base from J, with 12 bases between. CDR3 nucleotides: TGTGCCATCAGACCGGGACAAGTGAACACCGGGGAGCTGTTTTTT. This codes for CAIRPGQVNTGELFF.

V gene TRBV7-9 combines with J gene TRBJ2-2; 7 nucleotides line up with TRBD1. The CDR3 has 15 amino acids. The junction had 8 bases not matched to a gene; V was cut back by 9 bases and J by 1 base. From germline, CDR1 is SEHNR and CDR2 FQNEAQ (reference sequence). For the CDR3, the DNA is TGTGCCAGTCACCGGGACAGTAGGAACACCGGGGAGCTGTTTTTT. It codes for CASHRDSRNTGELFF.

The sample holds a few counts of this clonotype. The chain recombines TRBV5-1 with TRBJ1-1; possible D gene TRBD1, 5 bases. The CDR3 consists of 16 residues. Per germline, CDR1 SGHRS and CDR2 YFSETQ. V lost 1 base and J 0 bases, leaving 13 bases between the germline ends. CDR3 bases: TGCGCCAGCAGCTTGCAGGCGGGACTGATGAACACTGAAGCTTTCTTT. It specifies CASSLQAGLMNTEAFF.

The gene calls are TRBV20-1 and TRBJ2-3, with TRBD2 identical over 10 bases. The CDR3 totals 15 residues. J was trimmed by 5 bases and V by 2 bases; bases with no gene match: 7. Germline V gene lookup returns CDR1 DFQATT and CDR2 SNEGSKA (reference sequence). CDR3 residues: CSARLPSGRGDTQYF. The CDR3 DNA sequence: TGCAGTGCTAGATTGCCTAGCGGGAGAGGAGATACGCAGTATTTT.

V usage is TRBV5-1 and J usage is TRBJ2-5; D is possibly TRBD1 (6 bases). The V end lost 5 bases, the J end lost 2 bases, and 13 bases lay between the germline ends. The CDR3 runs 14 residues. The germline V gene has CDR1 SGHRS and CDR2 YFSETQ. The CDR3 DNA reads as TGCGCCAGCAGTAAGGGGGACATACAAGAGACCCAGTACTTC. It specifies CASSKGDIQETQYF.

This clonotype was observed a handful of times. The J gene is TRBJ2-6, the V gene TRBV28, with 10 bases fitting TRBD1. V lost 5 bases, J lost 2 bases, and 6 bases stayed unmatched. Germline V gene data show CDR1 as MDHEN and CDR2 as SYDVKM. The CDR3 contains 17 residues. Here the CDR3 reads CASSAGTGDPGANVLTF. CDR3 nucleotide sequence: TGTGCCAGCAGTGCCGGGACAGGGGACCCTGGGGCCAACGTCCTGACTTTC.

This clonotype was seen a handful of times. The chain joins TRBV29-1 to TRBJ1-1; D remains ambiguous. Trimming shortened V by 7 bases and J by 3 bases, and 9 bases separated the two germline ends. This CDR3 has 11 residues. From germline, CDR1 is SQVTM and CDR2 ANQGSEA. CDR3 amino acids: CSATSDTEAFF. The CDR3 DNA reads as TGCAGCGCTACGTCAGACACTGAAGCTTTCTTT.

The rearrangement joins TRBV11-1 to TRBJ2-3; perhaps TRBD1 as D (6 bases). With the DNA end fitting TRBJ1-5 better, the J assignment may be wrong. Germline V gene data show CDR1 as SGHAT and CDR2 as FQDESV (reference sequence). The CDR3 is made up of 13 amino acids. The CDR3: CASSTDRDQPQHF. The CDR3 region has the DNA TGTGCCAGCAGCACGGACAGAGATCAGCCCCAGCATTTT.

The chain carries TRBV7-2 and TRBJ2-1; unclear D gene. The CDR3 length is 13 residues. V was trimmed by 0 bases and J by 8 bases, leaving 8 bases between them. Per germline, CDR1 SGHTA and CDR2 FQGNSA. CDR3 sequence: CASSLARVDEQFF. The CDR3 nucleotides are TGTGCCAGCAGCTTAGCGCGAGTTGATGAGCAGTTCTTC.

The chain combines TRBV7-2 with TRBJ2-5, with 12 bases aligning to TRBD2. CDR1 SGHTA and CDR2 FQGNSA come from the germline V gene. The length of the CDR3 is 17 residues. Losses at the gene ends were 2 bases for V and 4 bases for J; bases not matched to a gene: 8. Here the CDR3 DNA reads TGTGCCAGCAGCTTACTAGCGGGAGGGCGGGTCGGAGAGACCCAGTACTTC. This gives the protein CASSLLAGGRVGETQYF.

The chain has TRBV7-2 and TRBJ2-1; D may match TRBD1 or TRBD2 (5 bases each). CDR1 and CDR2 (germline): SGHTA, FQGNSA. CDR3 length equals 13 residues. The V end lost 11 bases, the J end lost 2 bases, and 13 bases lay between the germline ends. DNA of the CDR3: TGTGCCTCTGAACGGGACCCCTACAATGAGCAGTTCTTC. It yields the protein CASERDPYNEQFF.